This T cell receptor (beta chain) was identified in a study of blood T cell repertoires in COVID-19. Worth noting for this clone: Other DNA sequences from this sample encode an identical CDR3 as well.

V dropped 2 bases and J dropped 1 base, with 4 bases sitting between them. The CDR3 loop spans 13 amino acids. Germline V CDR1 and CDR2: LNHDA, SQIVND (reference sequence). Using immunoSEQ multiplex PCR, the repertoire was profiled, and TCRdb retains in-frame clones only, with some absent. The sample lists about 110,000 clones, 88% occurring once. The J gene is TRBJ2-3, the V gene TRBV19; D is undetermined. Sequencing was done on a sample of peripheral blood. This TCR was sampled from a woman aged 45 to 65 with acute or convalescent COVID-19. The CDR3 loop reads CASSIQGTDTQYF. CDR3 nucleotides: TGTGCCAGTAGTATACAGGGCACAGATACGCAGTATTTT.